This T cell receptor beta chain was retrieved from a study of memory CD4+ T cells and cytomegalovirus serostatus. The sort gate was single viable CD3+CD4+CD8-CD45RO+ cells for memory CD4+ T cells. The data were produced by immunoSEQ multiplex PCR, yet TCRdb's version contains in-frame clones alone and is incomplete. The sample shows 50,000 or so clones, around 74% of them seen only once. General observations from the study: CD4+ memory repertoires contained about two fifths of the roughly 150 reported CMV TCRbeta sequences. Suggested: most of the CMV-linked TCR signature lies in CD4+ memory cells.

A word on this clone: Its target is unknown.

This CDR3 has 16 amino acids. Between the trimmed V and J ends, which lost 5 bases and 2 bases, there was a span of 17 bases. Germline CDR1 and CDR2: SGHRS and YFSETQ. The clonotype was recovered from an adult in good health and CMV-seropositive. Sample: memory CD4+ T cells from blood. The chain links TRBV5-1 to TRBJ1-3; D is uncertain. DNA for the CDR3: TGCGCCAGCAGTCCTACGTCTGGGGTAACTGGAAACACCATATATTTT. This sequence encodes CASSPTSGVTGNTIYF.